Listed here is a single T cell receptor beta chain. This sample is drawn from a study of T cell changes during pregnancy in multiple sclerosis. This CDR3 has 15 amino acids. TCRdb's copy holds only in-frame clones and misses some; the assay was immunoSEQ multiplex PCR. Of 100,000 to 110,000 clones detected, about 90% appear once; the ten largest clones hold approximately 2%. This specimen was peripheral blood, taken after pregnancy. The TCR originated in a female donor with multiple sclerosis, enrolled in a pregnancy study. The chain carries TRBV21-1 and TRBJ2-4; no DNA check was done on the table's D call, TRBD2. TRBV21-1 constitutes a pseudogene. CDR3 coding DNA: TGTGCCAGCAGCAAAGAGAAGGAGGGCAAAAACATTCAGTACTTC. This codes for CASSKEKEGKNIQYF.